The 22 T cell receptor beta chains listed next were all sequenced from one sample in a study of T cell changes during pregnancy in multiple sclerosis. TCRdb keeps only in-frame clones here, not all; method: immunoSEQ multiplex PCR. The sample lists approximately 93,000 clones; approximately 90% were seen once. Sequenced material: peripheral blood, taken before pregnancy. These receptors were obtained from a female donor with multiple sclerosis, enrolled in a pregnancy study.

V and J are TRBV27 and TRBJ2-6, with TRBD1 identical over 9 bases. Looked up from germline, CDR1 is MNHEY and CDR2 is SMNVEV (reference sequence). This CDR3 has 18 amino acids. V dropped 5 bases and J dropped 1; count of bases not matched to a gene: 9. CDR3 DNA sequence: TGTGCCAGCAGTGGGGGACAGGGAAGTTCTTCTGGGGCCAACGTCCTGACTTTC. Its protein product is CASSGGQGSSSGANVLTF. Looking up the rest from reference TRBV27 and TRBJ2-6 gives the full variable domain: EAQVTQNPRYLITVTGKKLTVTCSQNMNHEYMSWYRQDPGLGLRQIYYSMNVEVTDKGDVPEGYKVSRKEKRNFPLILESPSPNQTSLYFCASSGGQGSSSGANVLTFGAGSRLTVL.

This sequence joins TRBV19 and TRBJ2-1, with 8 positions matching TRBD2. CDR1 is LNHDA, CDR2 SQIVND, per germline (reference sequence). The junction had 8 bases not matched to a gene; V was cut back by 10 bases and J by 3 bases. The length of the CDR3 is 14 residues. The DNA for the CDR3 is TGTGCCACTAGGGGCCGGGGGGGCTACAATGAGCAGTTCTTC. Protein product: CATRGRGGYNEQFF.

V and J are TRBV2 and TRBJ1-1, with TRBD1 matching 8 bases. The germline CDR1 and CDR2 sequences are SNHLY and FYNNEI. Trimming at V came to 3 bases and at J to 3 bases, leaving 0 bases not matched to a gene. CDR3 length: 13 residues. Here the CDR3 DNA reads TGTGCCAGCAGTGACAGGGGGCACACTGAAGCTTTCTTT. Its translation is CASSDRGHTEAFF.

Here the CDR3 DNA reads TGCGCCAGCAGCCAAGTTGTGGAGGGCAGGGAATATGGCTACACCTTC. Protein sequence: CASSQVVEGREYGYTF. This sequence joins TRBV4-3 and TRBJ1-2, with D maybe TRBD1 (5 bases). CDR1 LGHNA and CDR2 YSLEER come from the germline V gene. V dropped 1 base and J dropped 5 bases, with 17 bases sitting between them. The CDR3 is 16 residues long.

This clone was counted a single time. V is TRBV9 and J is TRBJ1-1, with TRBD1 as a possible D gene (5 bases). This CDR3 contains 17 residues. The ends were cut back, 0 bases at V and 6 bases at J, with 21 bases in the middle. The germline gives CDR1 SGDLS, CDR2 YYNGEE. The CDR3 spells CASSVEGRDPKSSEAFF. Here the CDR3 DNA reads TGTGCCAGCAGCGTAGAGGGGCGGGACCCAAAGAGTTCTGAAGCTTTCTTT.

The V gene is TRBV19, the J gene TRBJ1-5, with a tentative D call TRBD1 (6 bases). The CDR3 spans 17 residues. The germline CDR1 and CDR2 sequences are LNHDA and SQIVND (reference sequence). V was shortened by 3 bases and J by 4 bases, with 19 bases between the two germline ends. CDR3 bases: TGTGCCAGTAGTATGATGGTGCGCGGTCAGGGGAATCAGCCCCAGCATTTT. As protein: CASSMMVRGQGNQPQHF.

Written as DNA, the CDR3 is TGTGCCAGCAGCGTCGAAGGGGATGAGCAGTTCTTC. Its protein product is CASSVEGDEQFF. The chain has TRBV7-3 and TRBJ2-1; D is perhaps TRBD1 (5 bases). The germline V gene encodes CDR1 SGHTA and CDR2 FQGTGA. V gave up 5 bases and J gave up 8 bases, with 10 bases separating them. The CDR3 extends over 12 amino acids.

A single count supports this clone. CDR3 in DNA: TGCGCCAGCAGCACGGACAGATCAAATTCACCCCTCCACTTT. Translated: CASSTDRSNSPLHF. The gene calls are TRBV5-1 and TRBJ1-6; TRBD1 might be the D (6 bases). The V end lost 4 bases, the J end lost 7 bases, and 12 bases lay between the germline ends. Per the germline V gene, CDR1 is SGHRS and CDR2 is YFSETQ. There are 14 residues in the CDR3.

As DNA, the CDR3 is TGTGCCAGCAGCCTACATCCGGGAGAAGCTTTCTTT. It yields the protein CASSLHPGEAFF. V and J are TRBV6-5 and TRBJ1-1; D not resolved. V shed 6 bases and J shed 8 bases, with 13 bases lying between them. Germline CDR1 MNHEY, CDR2 SVGAGI. CDR3 length: 12 residues.

A word on this clone: The junction does not match germline at one end; this may be a read error. For the CDR3, the DNA is TGTGCCAGTAGCATAGGGGGCTCTACTGAAGCTTTCTTT. Translated, it gives CASSIGGSTEAFF. V gene TRBV19 combines with J gene TRBJ1-1, with TRBD1 matching over 7 bases. CDR1 is LNHDA and CDR2 is SQIVND in the germline V gene (reference sequence). This CDR3 region has 13 residues.

This chain connects TRBV7-9 to TRBJ1-2, with D possibly TRBD1 on 6 matching bases. With 5 bases removed from V and 3 bases from J, the gap between germline ends came to 19 bases. The germline V gene encodes CDR1 SEHNR and CDR2 FQNEAQ (reference sequence). CDR3 length: 16 residues. CDR3 in DNA: TGTGCCAGCAGCGGAGGCCTACAAGGGGGGGACTATGGCTACACCTTC. Translation gives CASSGGLQGGDYGYTF.

The CDR3 loop is CASSRTSGGLYEQFF. The CDR3 nucleotides are TGCGCCAGCAGCCGGACTAGCGGGGGGCTCTATGAGCAGTTCTTC. The chain recombines TRBV5-1 with TRBJ2-1; TRBD2 aligns across 14 bases. CDR3 size: 15 residues. Germline lookup yields CDR1 SGHRS and CDR2 YFSETQ. V dropped 4 bases and J dropped 8; count of bases not matched to a gene: 5. The full variable domain, with the rest looked up from reference TRBV5-1 and TRBJ2-1, is KAGVTQTPRYLIKTRGQQVTLSCSPISGHRSVSWYQQTPGQGLQFLFEYFSETQRNKGNFPGRFSGRQFSNSRSEMNVSTLELGDSALYLCASSRTSGGLYEQFFGPGTRLTVL.

The CDR3 DNA follows: TGTGCCAGCAGTTTCAGCGGACAGGTCCAAGAGACCCAGTACTTC. Amino acid sequence: CASSFSGQVQETQYF. The V call is TRBV5-5, the J call TRBJ2-5, with 7 bases identical to TRBD1. V lost 5 bases to trimming and J lost 1 base; unmatched junction nucleotides: 8. This CDR3 comprises 15 residues. The germline V gene encodes CDR1 SGHKS and CDR2 YYEKEE (reference sequence).

The chain combines TRBV10-3 with TRBJ1-3, with 10 bases lining up with TRBD1. The germline V gene encodes CDR1 ENHRY and CDR2 SYGVKD. The CDR3 spans 16 residues. V was pared by 6 bases and J by 3 bases, with 8 bases of the junction left unmatched. CDR3 protein: CAISRDRGGNGNTIYF. CDR3 bases: TGTGCCATCAGCCGGGACAGGGGAGGGAATGGAAACACCATATATTTT.

V usage is TRBV19 and J usage is TRBJ1-1, with a weak D call TRBD1 (6 bases). Germline V gene lookup returns CDR1 LNHDA and CDR2 SQIVND (reference sequence). V lost 6 bases and J lost 2, with 16 bases in between. CDR3 length equals 15 residues. CDR3 nucleotides: TGTGCCAGTAGCACCGACAGGATCCTCAACACTGAAGCTTTCTTT. Its translation is CASSTDRILNTEAFF.

The V and J genes are TRBV4-2 and TRBJ1-5, with D perhaps TRBD1 (6 bases). The CDR3 extends over 15 amino acids. The germline V and J ends were trimmed by 0 bases and 7 bases, with 13 bases remaining between them. Germline V gene lookup returns CDR1 LGHNA and CDR2 YNFKEQ. DNA for the CDR3: TGTGCCAGCAGCCAAGAGTCAGGGGAATGGCAGCCCCAGCATTTT. It translates to CASSQESGEWQPQHF.

CDR3 region: CASSLAGSGETQYF. CDR3 DNA: TGTGCCAGCAGCTTGGCGGGGAGTGGAGAGACCCAGTACTTC. The chain carries TRBV5-4 and TRBJ2-5, with D perhaps matching TRBD2 (5 bases). The CDR3 is 14 amino acids. Germline V lookup: CDR1 SGHNT, CDR2 YYREEE (reference sequence). V was clipped by 0 bases and J by 4 bases, with 10 bases between them.

This chain joins TRBV5-1 and TRBJ2-7; D might be TRBD1 (6 bases). Deletions cut 7 bases from V and 5 bases from J, with 25 bases between. The CDR3 runs 16 residues. The germline V gene encodes CDR1 SGHRS and CDR2 YFSETQ. In nucleotides, the CDR3 is TGCGCCAGCGCTGTCACCCAGGGGTTATTAAGGGACGAGCAGTACTTC. This codes for CASAVTQGLLRDEQYF.

The rearrangement links TRBV4-1 to TRBJ2-5; 9 bases line up with TRBD2. The CDR3 loop spans 16 amino acids. V shed 0 bases and J 3 bases; nucleotides not matched to a gene: 5. Looked up from germline, CDR1 is MGHRA and CDR2 is YSYEKL. The CDR3 spells CASSQELAGVEETQYF. The CDR3, as DNA: TGCGCCAGCAGCCAAGAATTAGCGGGAGTAGAAGAGACCCAGTACTTC.

There are a few counts of this clone. The chain carries TRBV7-9 and TRBJ2-7; D is possibly TRBD2 (5 bases). V dropped 4 bases and J dropped 3 bases, with 13 bases sitting between them. This CDR3 comprises 14 residues. Germline V gene sequence: CDR1 SEHNR, CDR2 FQNEAQ (reference sequence). The CDR3 coding sequence is TGTGCCAGCAGCTCATCGGCCCGGGACTACGAGCAGTACTTC. It translates to CASSSSARDYEQYF.

The chain carries TRBV5-4 and TRBJ1-2, with D possibly TRBD1 on 6 matching bases. Deletions cut 4 bases from V and 8 bases from J, with 12 bases between. This CDR3 is 12 amino acids long. CDR1 and CDR2 (germline): SGHNT, YYREEE (reference sequence). As DNA, the CDR3 is TGTGCCAGCAGCCAGAACAGGGACGGCTACACCTTC. Protein product: CASSQNRDGYTF.

The chain has TRBV7-9 and TRBJ1-1; 7 bases fit TRBD1. The CDR3 contains 16 residues. Germline lookup yields CDR1 SEHNR and CDR2 FQNEAQ (reference sequence). V was pared by 8 bases and J by 2 bases, with 14 bases of the junction left unmatched. Written as DNA, the CDR3 is TGTGCCAGCTCCACCCCCCCTACAGGGGAAAACACTGAAGCTTTCTTT. Protein sequence: CASSTPPTGENTEAFF.